This entry describes one T cell receptor (beta chain). Its antigen is unknown. Base qualities are not provided; no much larger clone lies one nucleotide away. The CDR3 regions of human TCRbeta chains were analyzed by immunosequencing. Concerning the study's data processing: TCRs in the repertoires were compared against a reference library of SARS-CoV-2-specific TCRs that had been generated with the MIRA antigen-specificity platform. Breadth meant the fraction of unique TCRs that were SARS-CoV-2-associated, whereas depth meant the fraction of total T cells that were SARS-CoV-2-associated. Each spike-specific TCR was assigned to its reactive spike region and to a CD4 or CD8 class using the MIRA data. Log10-transformed breadth and depth values were compared by one-way ANOVA with Sidak's multiple comparisons tests. TCRdb's version of the immuneACCESS table is confined to in-frame rearrangements and falls short of the full clone set. An unresolved V gene accounts for under half of the shortfall where checked; the remainder is of unknown origin. V, J and clone size derive from that table, while D and trimming were established from the DNA sequence. For this sample there are 90,000 to 100,000 clones; 88% appear just once. Jointly, the top ten make up approximately 15% of the sample.

The data are from a study of T cell responses to AZD1222 COVID-19 vaccine (dated by TCRdb to the early 2020s). In the study overall: A total of over 230 trial participants underwent TCR sequencing, of whom roughly 210 had received two doses of AZD1222 and 26 had received two doses of the MenACWY control vaccine. Trial participants were enrolled by age into 18-55, 56-69 and 70-plus year subgroups, with about 150, 28 and 57 TCR-sequenced participants respectively. The paper as a whole reports these results and caveats: Because no samples from the day 14 peak response were available, repertoires could be characterized only after the peak T cell response. Reportedly, close to half of the unique spike-specific TCRs recognized epitopes lying outside the regions that are mutated in the B.1.351 and B.1.1.7 variants. Vaccine-associated CD4 TCRs spanned the whole spike protein, with dominant responses in regions 160-218 and 743-854. Participants were mostly white British, with more females than males. The authors suggested clonal diversity may have been underestimated. A significant rise in spike-specific TCR breadth and depth was observed after two AZD1222 doses relative to day 0 and relative to MenACWY recipients. Conclusions about previously exposed vaccinees are limited because only five to seven AZD1222 recipients were SARS-CoV-2 seropositive at baseline. In the small 56-69-year group, the increase in depth fell short of significance, most likely because of low power.

The sample's time point label, decoded: about 28 days (+/-7) after the second vaccine dose. Because spike-specific TCR depth and breadth did not differ between the two schedules, AZD1222 recipients who got a second dose at roughly 4 weeks were pooled with those who got a second dose at roughly 12 weeks. Samples from vaccinated people were obtained from the UK trials COV001 and COV002, which included a single-blind randomized controlled phase 2/3 trial of AZD1222 (ChAdOx1 nCoV-19) in healthy adults. Trial participant PBMC samples were collected at day 0 and day 28 after the second dose for TCRbeta chain sequencing. The germline V gene yields LGHNA for CDR1 and YNFKEQ for CDR2. The CDR3 runs 15 residues from the cysteine to the phenylalanine. Of all the DNA, just the CDR3 is kept, 45 bases in frame from base 1. For this chain, trimming is 0 bases at the V end and 1 base at the J end, and the number of junction bases without a gene match is 2.

The chain joins TRBV4-2 to TRBJ2-7; 8 bases in between match TRBD2. The TCR was taken from an adult who received the AZD1222 COVID-19 vaccine. Sample: peripheral blood, taken 28 days after the second AZD1222 dose. The CDR3: CASSQDREGSYEQYF. The DNA sequence reads TGTGCCAGCAGCCAAGATCGGGAGGGATCCTACGAGCAGTACTTC.